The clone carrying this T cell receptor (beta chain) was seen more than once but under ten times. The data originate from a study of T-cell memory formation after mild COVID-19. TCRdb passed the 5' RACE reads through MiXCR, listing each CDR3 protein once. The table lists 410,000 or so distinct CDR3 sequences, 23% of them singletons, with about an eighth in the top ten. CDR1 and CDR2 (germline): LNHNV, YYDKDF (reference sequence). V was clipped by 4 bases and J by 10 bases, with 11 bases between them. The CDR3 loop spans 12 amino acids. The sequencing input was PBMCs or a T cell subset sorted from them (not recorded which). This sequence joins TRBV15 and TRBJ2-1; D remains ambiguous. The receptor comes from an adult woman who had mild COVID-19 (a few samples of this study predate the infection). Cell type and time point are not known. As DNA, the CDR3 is TGTGCCACCAGCATGGTCGGAATAGAGCAGTTCTTC. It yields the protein CATSMVGIEQFF.